The rows below give T cell receptor beta chains drawn from one sample of a study of cytomegalovirus exposure and HLA in healthy donors. Repertoires were generated with immunoSEQ multiplex PCR, while TCRdb's copy carries only in-frame clones and drops some. The sample shows under 150,000 clones, about 81% of them seen only once. Material: PBMCs. Every receptor here comes from a woman aged 40 to 50 in good health and CMV-seropositive. Both conserved end residues are part of each CDR3. Each record gives: J gene, V gene, D gene, CDR3 protein. The D gene is left open where the match is weak.

TRBJ2-7 | TRBV12-5 | . | CASGPQTAYEQYF
TRBJ1-1 | TRBV18 | . | CASSEGQLNTEAFF
TRBJ1-1 | TRBV7-8 | . | CASGHRNTEAFF
TRBJ2-2 | TRBV7-3 | . | CASASVAGNTWNTGELFF
TRBJ2-1 | TRBV2 | . | CASTRRTENEQFF
TRBJ1-4 | TRBV7-9 | TRBD1 | CASSPGTGGEKLFF
TRBJ2-7 | TRBV4-3 | . | CASSQGWADEQYF
TRBJ2-7 | TRBV9 | . | CASSPSDRLREQYF
TRBJ1-2 | TRBV28 | TRBD1 | CASSSGTVYGYTF
TRBJ2-2 | TRBV4-1 | . | CASSWGPGTGELFF
TRBJ1-2 | TRBV30 | TRBD1 | CAWRNDREGYTF
TRBJ2-5 | TRBV21-1 | . | CASSSPTSGGSRETQYF
TRBJ2-7 | TRBV9 | TRBD1 | CASSPGRDRVYEQYF